This T cell receptor beta chain was found in a study of blood T cell repertoires in COVID-19. Study details: There were acute and convalescent COVID-19 samples, and they came from the United States, Italy and Spain. T cells, B-cell-depleted T cells, or PBMCs provided the cDNA or gDNA that served as material.

In the study's own analysis: Amplification of reference gene primers provided the estimated nucleated cell counts. Only in-frame clones appear in the TCRdb table, and some are missing; sequencing was by immunoSEQ multiplex PCR. The D gene and trimming were derived from the DNA, and the V and J assignments and clone size from that table. The sample records about 200,000 clones, approximately 78% being singletons. The V gene's germline CDR1 is SGHDT and CDR2 YYEEEE. The CDR3 contains 17 residues. Germline trimming cut 1 base from V and 0 bases from J; bases unmatched to any gene: 7. Sequenced: peripheral blood. The source is a woman in her 40s with acute or convalescent COVID-19. The chain is built from TRBV5-6 and TRBJ2-1; 7 bases are a match to TRBD2. The CDR3 loop reads CASSLTGGVSSYNEQFF. CDR3 DNA sequence: TGTGCCAGCAGCTTGACGGGGGGTGTTAGCTCCTACAATGAGCAGTTCTTC.